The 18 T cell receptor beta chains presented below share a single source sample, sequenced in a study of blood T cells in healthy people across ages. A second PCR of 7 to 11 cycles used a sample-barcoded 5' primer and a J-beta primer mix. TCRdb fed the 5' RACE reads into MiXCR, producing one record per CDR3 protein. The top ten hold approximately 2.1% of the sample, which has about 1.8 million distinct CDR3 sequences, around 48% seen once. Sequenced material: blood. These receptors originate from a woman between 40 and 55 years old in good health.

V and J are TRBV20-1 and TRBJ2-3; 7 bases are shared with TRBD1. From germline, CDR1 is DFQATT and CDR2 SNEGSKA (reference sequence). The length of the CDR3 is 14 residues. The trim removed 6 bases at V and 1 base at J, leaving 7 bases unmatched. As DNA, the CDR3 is TGCAGTGCGTTAGACAGGGTAGGCACAGATACGCAGTATTTT. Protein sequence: CSALDRVGTDTQYF.

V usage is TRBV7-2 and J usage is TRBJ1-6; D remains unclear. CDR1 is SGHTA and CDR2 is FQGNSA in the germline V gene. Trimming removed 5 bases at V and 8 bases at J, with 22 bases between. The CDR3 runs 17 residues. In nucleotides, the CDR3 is TGTGCCAGCAGCCCGCCAGAGGTCTTCTTCGAACATTCACCCCTCCACTTT. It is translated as CASSPPEVFFEHSPLHF. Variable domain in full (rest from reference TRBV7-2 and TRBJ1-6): GAGVSQSPSNKVTEKGKDVELRCDPISGHTALYWYRQSLGQGLEFLIYFQGNSAPDKSGLPSDRFSAERTGGSVSTLTIQRTQQEDSAVYLCASSPPEVFFEHSPLHFGNGTRLTVT.

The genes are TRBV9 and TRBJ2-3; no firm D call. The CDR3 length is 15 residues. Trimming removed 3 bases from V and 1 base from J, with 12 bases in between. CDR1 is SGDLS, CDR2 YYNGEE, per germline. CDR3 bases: TGTGCCAGCAGCGAACGGGTTGTCGGCACAGATACGCAGTATTTT. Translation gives CASSERVVGTDTQYF.

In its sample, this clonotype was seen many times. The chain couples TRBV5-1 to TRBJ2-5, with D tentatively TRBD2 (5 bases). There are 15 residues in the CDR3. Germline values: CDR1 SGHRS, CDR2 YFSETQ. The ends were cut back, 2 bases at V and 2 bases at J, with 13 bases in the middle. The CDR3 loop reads CASSFSPGTQETQYF. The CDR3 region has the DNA TGCGCCAGCAGCTTCTCCCCGGGAACACAAGAGACCCAGTACTTC.

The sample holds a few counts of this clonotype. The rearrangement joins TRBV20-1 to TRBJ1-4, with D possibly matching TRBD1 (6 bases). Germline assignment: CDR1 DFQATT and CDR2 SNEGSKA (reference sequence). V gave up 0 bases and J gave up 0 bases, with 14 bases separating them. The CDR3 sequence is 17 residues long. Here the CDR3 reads CSARDQSGATTNEKLFF. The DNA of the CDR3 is TGCAGTGCTAGAGATCAGTCAGGGGCCACAACTAATGAAAAACTGTTTTTT.

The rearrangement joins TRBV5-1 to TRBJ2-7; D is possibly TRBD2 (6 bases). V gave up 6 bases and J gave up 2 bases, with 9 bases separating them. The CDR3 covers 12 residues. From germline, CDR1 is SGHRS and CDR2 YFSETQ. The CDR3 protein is CASTDYPYEQYF. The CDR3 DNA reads TGCGCCAGCACGGACTACCCCTACGAGCAGTACTTC.

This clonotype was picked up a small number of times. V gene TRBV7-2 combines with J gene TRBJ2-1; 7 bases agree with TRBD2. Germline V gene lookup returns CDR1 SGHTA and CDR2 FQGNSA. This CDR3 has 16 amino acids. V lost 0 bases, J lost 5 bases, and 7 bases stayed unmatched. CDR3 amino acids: CASSLASAGLDNEQFF. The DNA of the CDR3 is TGTGCCAGCAGCTTAGCCTCAGCGGGGCTAGACAATGAGCAGTTCTTC.

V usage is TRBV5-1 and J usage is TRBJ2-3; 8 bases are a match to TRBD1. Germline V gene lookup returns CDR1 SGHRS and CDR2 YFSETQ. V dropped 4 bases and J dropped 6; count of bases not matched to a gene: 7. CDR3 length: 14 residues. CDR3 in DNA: TGCGCCAGCAGCACAGGACAGGGCTACGATACGCAGTATTTT. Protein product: CASSTGQGYDTQYF.

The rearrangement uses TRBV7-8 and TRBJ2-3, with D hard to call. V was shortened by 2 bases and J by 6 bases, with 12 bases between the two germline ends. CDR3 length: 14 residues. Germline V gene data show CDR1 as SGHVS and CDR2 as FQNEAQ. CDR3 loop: CASSLRLSRDTQYF. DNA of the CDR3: TGTGCCAGCAGCTTAAGGCTATCGAGGGATACGCAGTATTTT.

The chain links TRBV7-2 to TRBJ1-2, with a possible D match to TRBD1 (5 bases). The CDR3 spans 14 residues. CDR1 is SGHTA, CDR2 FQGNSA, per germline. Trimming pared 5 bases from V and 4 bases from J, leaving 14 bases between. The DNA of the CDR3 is TGTGCCAGCAGCCACCCGGGACTTTTCTATGGCTACACCTTC. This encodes CASSHPGLFYGYTF.

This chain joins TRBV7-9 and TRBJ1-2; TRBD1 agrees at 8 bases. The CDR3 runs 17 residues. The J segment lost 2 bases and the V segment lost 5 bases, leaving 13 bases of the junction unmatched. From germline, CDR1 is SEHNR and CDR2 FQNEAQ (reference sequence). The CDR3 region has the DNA TGTGCCAGCAGCAGCGACAGGGGCCAAGTTCTCAACTATGGCTACACCTTC. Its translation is CASSSDRGQVLNYGYTF. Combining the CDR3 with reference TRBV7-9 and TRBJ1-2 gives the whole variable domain DTGVSQNPRHKITKRGQNVTFRCDPISEHNRLYWYRQTLGQGPEFLTYFQNEAQLEKSRLLSDRFSAERPKGSFSTLEIQRTEQGDSAMYLCASSSDRGQVLNYGYTFGSGTRLTVV.

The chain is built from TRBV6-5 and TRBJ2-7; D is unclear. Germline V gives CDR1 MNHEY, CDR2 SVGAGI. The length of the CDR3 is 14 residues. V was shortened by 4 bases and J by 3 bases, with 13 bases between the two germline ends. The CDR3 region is CASSSPRTVYEQYF. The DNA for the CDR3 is TGTGCCAGCAGTTCCCCCAGGACCGTCTACGAGCAGTACTTC.

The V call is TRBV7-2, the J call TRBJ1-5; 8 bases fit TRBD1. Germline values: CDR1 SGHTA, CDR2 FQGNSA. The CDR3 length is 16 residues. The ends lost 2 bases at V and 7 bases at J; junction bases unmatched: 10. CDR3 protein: CASSLWGTGGEQPQHF. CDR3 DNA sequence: TGTGCCAGCAGCTTATGGGGGACAGGAGGGGAACAGCCCCAGCATTTT.

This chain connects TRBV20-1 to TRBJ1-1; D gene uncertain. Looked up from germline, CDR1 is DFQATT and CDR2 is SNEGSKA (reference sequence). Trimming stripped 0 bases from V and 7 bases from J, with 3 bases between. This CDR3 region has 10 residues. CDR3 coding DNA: TGCAGTGCTAGAGATGATGAAGCTTTCTTT. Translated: CSARDDEAFF.

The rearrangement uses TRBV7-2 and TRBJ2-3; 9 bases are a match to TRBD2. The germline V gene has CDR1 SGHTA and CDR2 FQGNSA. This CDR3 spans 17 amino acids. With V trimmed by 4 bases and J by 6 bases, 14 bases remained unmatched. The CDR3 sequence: CASSSPLGGGATDTQYF. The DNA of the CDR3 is TGTGCCAGCAGCTCCCCTCTGGGCGGGGGGGCAACCGATACGCAGTATTTT.

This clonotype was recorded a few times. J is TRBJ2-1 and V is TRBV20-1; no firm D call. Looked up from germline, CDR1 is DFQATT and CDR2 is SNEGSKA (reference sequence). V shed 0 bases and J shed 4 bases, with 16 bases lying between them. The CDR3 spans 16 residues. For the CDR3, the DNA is TGCAGTGCTAGAGAAGAATGGCGGCAAGAGTACAATGAGCAGTTCTTC. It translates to CSAREEWRQEYNEQFF.

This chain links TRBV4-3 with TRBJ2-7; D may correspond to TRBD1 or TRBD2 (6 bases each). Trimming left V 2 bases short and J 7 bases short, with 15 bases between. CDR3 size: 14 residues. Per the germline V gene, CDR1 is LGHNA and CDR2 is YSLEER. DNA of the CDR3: TGCGCCAGCAGCCAACCGGGGGCCCACCATGAGCAGTACTTC. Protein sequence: CASSQPGAHHEQYF.

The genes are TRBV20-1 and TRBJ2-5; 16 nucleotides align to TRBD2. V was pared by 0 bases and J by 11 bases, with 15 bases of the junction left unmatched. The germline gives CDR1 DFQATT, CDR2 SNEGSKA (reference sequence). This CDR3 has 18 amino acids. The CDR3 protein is CSARDVTGLAGGLDEQYF. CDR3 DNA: TGCAGTGCTAGAGATGTAACGGGACTAGCGGGGGGGCTCGATGAGCAGTACTTC.